Below are 4 T cell receptor beta chains sequenced from a single sample in a study of T cells in Graves' hyperthyroidism and ophthalmopathy (dated by TCRdb to about 2019). Library generation was performed with multiplex PCR. Sequenced using an Illumina HiSeq 2000. The TCR beta CDR3 regions were amplified from the RNA transcripts. The first round of RT-PCR for the TCR CDR3 was performed with the HTBI primer set and the Qiagen OneStep RT-PCR kit. TCRdb applied fastp at Q25 and MiXCR to the public reads, then kept only in-frame beta chains. Every CDR3 protein is listed once, alongside the most common genes and DNA of its rows. The sample data list around 400,000 distinct CDR3 sequences, and around 25% of these were observed just once. The top ten constitute less than 75% of the sample. Sequenced material: blood. All receptors come from a man in his fifties or sixties with Graves' hyperthyroidism.

V and J are TRBV24-1 and TRBJ1-2; TRBD1 might be the D (5 bases). This CDR3 region has 14 residues. Between the trimmed V and J ends, which lost 4 bases and 5 bases, there was a span of 13 bases. CDR1 and CDR2 from the germline V gene are KGHDR and SFDVKD. CDR3 residues: CATSDPDIPYGYTF. Written as DNA, the CDR3 is TGTGCCACCAGTGACCCGGACATACCATATGGCTACACCTTC.

The table lists this clonotype with a few counts. The chain joins TRBV7-6 to TRBJ2-5, with TRBD2 as a possible D gene (6 bases). V lost 1 base to trimming and J lost 5 bases, with 23 bases between them. Germline V lookup: CDR1 SGHVS, CDR2 FNYEAQ. The CDR3 is 18 residues long. The CDR3, as DNA: TGTGCCAGCAGCTTAGACCCCAATCCATTGACTGGAGGGGAGACCCAGTACTTC. Residues: CASSLDPNPLTGGETQYF.

V and J are TRBV9 and TRBJ2-4; no clear D. The CDR3 extends over 12 amino acids. The ends were cut back, 2 bases at V and 3 bases at J, with 3 bases in the middle. In germline, CDR1 is SGDLS, CDR2 YYNGEE. The CDR3 DNA is TGTGCCAGCAGCGTGGACAAAAACATTCAGTACTTC. This translates into CASSVDKNIQYF.

The rearrangement uses TRBV13 and TRBJ2-5; TRBD2 matches at 9 bases. V lost 5 bases, J lost 4 bases, and 11 bases stayed unmatched. The germline gives CDR1 PRHDT, CDR2 FYEKMQ (reference sequence). CDR3 size: 16 residues. The CDR3 protein is CASSPKGREGPETQYF. The CDR3 DNA follows: TGTGCCAGCAGCCCCAAGGGGCGGGAGGGCCCAGAGACCCAGTACTTC.